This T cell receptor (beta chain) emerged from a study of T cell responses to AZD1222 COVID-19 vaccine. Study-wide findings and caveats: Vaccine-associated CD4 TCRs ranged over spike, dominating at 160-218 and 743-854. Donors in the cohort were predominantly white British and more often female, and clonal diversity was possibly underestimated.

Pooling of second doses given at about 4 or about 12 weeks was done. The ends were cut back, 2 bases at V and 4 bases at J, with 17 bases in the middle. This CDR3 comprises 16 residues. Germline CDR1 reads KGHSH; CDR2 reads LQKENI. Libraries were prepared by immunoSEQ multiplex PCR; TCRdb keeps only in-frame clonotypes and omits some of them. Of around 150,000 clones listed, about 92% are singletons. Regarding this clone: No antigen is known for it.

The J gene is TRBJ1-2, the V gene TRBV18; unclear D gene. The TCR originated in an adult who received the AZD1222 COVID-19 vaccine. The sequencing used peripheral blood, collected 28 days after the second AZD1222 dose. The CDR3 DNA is TGTGCCAGCTCACCAGGGGAGAGCAGTTTTGGCTATGGCTACACCTTC. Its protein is CASSPGESSFGYGYTF. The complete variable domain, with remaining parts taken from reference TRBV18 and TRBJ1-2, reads NAGVMQNPRHLVRRRGQEARLRCSPMKGHSHVYWYRQLPEEGLKFMVYLQKENIIDESGMPKERFSAEFPKEGPSILRIQQVVRGDSAAYFCASSPGESSFGYGYTFGSGTRLTVV.